The 18 T cell receptor beta chains in this list originate from one sample, sequenced in a study of PD-1 blockade in classical Hodgkin lymphoma. Time point: cycle 4 day 1 (C4D1), after 6 weeks of nivolumab. The patients all showed relapse after autologous stem cell transplantation, while their brentuximab vedotin exposure varied. The method was immunoSEQ multiplex PCR; TCRdb's version includes in-frame clones alone and lacks a portion of them. Of approximately 30,000 clones in the sample, 72% were seen once. The material was peripheral blood mononuclear cells (PBMCs), obtained before the fourth cycle of nivolumab. These receptors all come from a human donor with classical Hodgkin lymphoma.

The rearrangement joins TRBV4-1 to TRBJ1-3; D gene ambiguous. The CDR3 covers 16 residues. The V end was cut by 3 bases, the J end by 2 bases, with 14 bases between. Germline V CDR1 and CDR2: MGHRA, YSYEKL. The CDR3: CASSQSGVPPGNTIYF. The CDR3 coding sequence is TGCGCCAGCAGCCAGTCGGGAGTTCCGCCTGGAAACACCATATATTTT.

This clone was counted only a few times. The chain has TRBV15 and TRBJ1-3, with D possibly matching TRBD1 (6 bases). In germline, CDR1 is LNHNV, CDR2 YYDKDF (reference sequence). The CDR3 covers 17 residues. The V end lost 6 bases, the J end lost 0 bases, and 18 bases lay between the germline ends. The CDR3 protein is CATRGSGQTSSGNTIYF. In nucleotides, the CDR3 is TGTGCCACCAGGGGATCCGGACAGACGAGCTCTGGAAACACCATATATTTT.

This sequence joins TRBV7-9 and TRBJ2-2, with TRBD1 matching 12 bases. Trimming at V came to 4 bases and at J to 9 bases, leaving 9 bases not matched to a gene. CDR1 and CDR2 (germline): SEHNR, FQNEAQ (reference sequence). This CDR3 contains 16 residues. The CDR3 DNA reads as TGTGCCAGCAGCTCGCCCGGGACAGGGGGCCGGCGGGAGCTGTTTTTT. It is translated as CASSSPGTGGRRELFF.

The V gene is TRBV19, the J gene TRBJ1-4; a possible D gene is TRBD1 (5 bases). Germline V gene lookup returns CDR1 LNHDA and CDR2 SQIVND (reference sequence). The CDR3 sequence is 14 residues long. V was shortened by 5 bases and J by 7 bases, with 14 bases between the two germline ends. As DNA, the CDR3 is TGTGCCAGTAGTCCGCCGGGGCTACCTGAAAAACTGTTTTTT. The encoded protein is CASSPPGLPEKLFF. Complete variable domain (other parts from reference TRBV19 and TRBJ1-4): DGGITQSPKYLFRKEGQNVTLSCEQNLNHDAMYWYRQDPGQGLRLIYYSQIVNDFQKGDIAEGYSVSREKKESFPLTVTSAQKNPTAFYLCASSPPGLPEKLFFGSGTQLSVL.

The J gene is TRBJ1-1, the V gene TRBV14; D is ambiguous. This CDR3 region has 14 residues. V lost 6 bases to trimming and J lost 12 bases, with 23 bases between them. CDR1 is SGHDN and CDR2 is FVKESK in the germline V gene. CDR3 protein: CASSPSRPRDGTFF. CDR3 DNA sequence: TGTGCCAGCAGTCCCAGCAGGCCCCGTGATGGGACTTTCTTT.

This clone was observed a single time. The CDR3 here is CAWSHISYNEQFF. In nucleotides, the CDR3 is TGTGCCTGGAGTCACATATCCTACAATGAGCAGTTCTTC. The chain is built from TRBV30 and TRBJ2-1; D gene uncertain. V was pared by 2 bases and J by 1 base, with 6 bases between. This CDR3 contains 13 residues. CDR1 and CDR2 (germline): GTSNPN, SVGIG (reference sequence).

This chain connects TRBV19 to TRBJ2-1, with no clear D. CDR3 length: 14 amino acids. Deletions cut 3 bases from V and 2 bases from J, with 8 bases between. CDR1 is LNHDA and CDR2 is SQIVND in the germline V gene (reference sequence). In DNA form, the CDR3 reads TGTGCCAGTAGTATTTCTGGTGCCTACAATGAGCAGTTCTTC. Residues: CASSISGAYNEQFF.

The chain uses TRBV19 and TRBJ1-2; weak D call: TRBD1 (6 bases). There are 15 residues in the CDR3. Germline V gives CDR1 LNHDA, CDR2 SQIVND (reference sequence). The V and J ends lost 6 bases and 3 bases respectively, with 17 bases between them. CDR3 sequence: CASSVRGRGDYGYTF. The DNA for the CDR3 is TGTGCCAGTAGCGTAAGGGGCAGGGGAGACTATGGCTACACCTTC.

This clone has a handful of counts. The chain has TRBV7-8 and TRBJ1-2, with unresolved D. The CDR3 spans 14 residues. Trimming pared 2 bases from V and 2 bases from J, leaving 9 bases between. Germline CDR1 reads SGHVS; CDR2 reads FQNEAQ. CDR3 amino acids: CASSLQMRNYGYTF. In nucleotides, the CDR3 is TGTGCCAGCAGCTTACAAATGCGCAACTATGGCTACACCTTC.

On this clone itself: At the DNA level, this CDR3 is encoded by other sequences in the same sample as well. CDR3 coding DNA: TGTGCCAGCAGCTTAGCGGGACTGACGACCGGGGAGCTGTTTTTT. It codes for CASSLAGLTTGELFF. The rearrangement joins TRBV7-2 to TRBJ2-2, with D perhaps matching TRBD2 (6 bases). There are 15 residues in the CDR3. Per the germline V gene, CDR1 is SGHTA and CDR2 is FQGNSA. Trimming removed 0 bases at V and 5 bases at J, with 10 bases between.

This chain links TRBV19 with TRBJ1-4, with no clear D. CDR3 size: 15 residues. Germline V gene lookup returns CDR1 LNHDA and CDR2 SQIVND (reference sequence). Deletions cut 4 bases from V and 8 bases from J, with 17 bases between. In DNA form, the CDR3 reads TGTGCCAGTAGTAAACGATGGCAAGTAGGCGAAAAACTGTTTTTT. It encodes CASSKRWQVGEKLFF.

This clone has more than one count but fewer than ten. DNA for the CDR3: TGCGCCAGCAGCCTCAGGACAGGGGACACCGGGGAGCTGTTTTTT. Protein product: CASSLRTGDTGELFF. V and J are TRBV5-1 and TRBJ2-2, with 9 bases lining up with TRBD1. In germline, CDR1 is SGHRS, CDR2 YFSETQ. The trim removed 4 bases at V and 3 bases at J, leaving 4 bases unmatched. The CDR3 has 15 residues.

V is TRBV7-2 and J is TRBJ1-3; D not certain. CDR1 is SGHTA, CDR2 FQGNSA, per germline. The CDR3 totals 16 residues. Trimming left V 1 base short and J 0 bases short, with 10 bases between. Here the CDR3 DNA reads TGTGCCAGCAGCTTAGTTATAGGGAGCTCTGGAAACACCATATATTTT. Translating it yields CASSLVIGSSGNTIYF.

CDR3 sequence reads: CASSGPGGVREQYF. The CDR3 DNA reads as TGTGCCAGCAGTGGACCGGGAGGGGTGAGAGAGCAGTACTTC. The gene calls are TRBV6-1 and TRBJ2-7, with 8 bases matching TRBD2. With V trimmed by 4 bases and J by 7 bases, 9 bases remained unmatched. The CDR3 extends over 14 amino acids. Germline CDR1 and CDR2: MNHNS and SASEGT.

This rearrangement joins TRBV27 to TRBJ2-5; D ambiguous. Trimming stripped 2 bases from V and 1 base from J, with 5 bases between. CDR3 length equals 13 residues. The germline V gene encodes CDR1 MNHEY and CDR2 SMNVEV (reference sequence). The CDR3: CASSLALQETQYF. Written as DNA, the CDR3 is TGTGCCAGCAGTTTAGCCCTCCAAGAGACCCAGTACTTC.

This clone has just a few counts. CDR3 region: CASSPSVLETQYF. In DNA form, the CDR3 reads TGTGCCAGCAGCCCTAGCGTTCTAGAGACCCAGTACTTC. This chain links TRBV7-3 with TRBJ2-5, with D possibly being TRBD2 (6 bases). The CDR3 spans 13 residues. Germline V CDR1 and CDR2: SGHTA, FQGTGA. Trimming stripped 5 bases from V and 4 bases from J, with 11 bases between. The variable domain in full, completed from reference TRBV7-3 and TRBJ2-5, reads GAGVSQTPSNKVTEKGKYVELRCDPISGHTALYWYRQSLGQGPEFLIYFQGTGAADDSGLPNDRFFAVRPEGSVSTLKIQRTERGDSAVYLCASSPSVLETQYFGPGTRLLVL.

The chain carries TRBV28 and TRBJ1-5; no firm D call. CDR3 length: 15 residues. V gave up 5 bases and J gave up 10 bases, with 21 bases separating them. Germline V gene lookup returns CDR1 MDHEN and CDR2 SYDVKM. The DNA for the CDR3 is TGTGCCAGCAGTATCTTGGGCCCAGGAAATGGACCCCAGCATTTT. Its translation: CASSILGPGNGPQHF.

In its sample, this clone was seen a few times. This chain links TRBV2 with TRBJ1-2; 12 nucleotides agree with TRBD1. Germline loops: CDR1 SNHLY, CDR2 FYNNEI. This CDR3 region has 15 residues. Trimming cost V 6 bases and J 4 bases; bases outside gene matches: 6. CDR3 DNA sequence: TGTGCCAGCAGCCCCGGGACAGGGGGCGTCTATGGCTACACCTTC. This gives the protein CASSPGTGGVYGYTF.